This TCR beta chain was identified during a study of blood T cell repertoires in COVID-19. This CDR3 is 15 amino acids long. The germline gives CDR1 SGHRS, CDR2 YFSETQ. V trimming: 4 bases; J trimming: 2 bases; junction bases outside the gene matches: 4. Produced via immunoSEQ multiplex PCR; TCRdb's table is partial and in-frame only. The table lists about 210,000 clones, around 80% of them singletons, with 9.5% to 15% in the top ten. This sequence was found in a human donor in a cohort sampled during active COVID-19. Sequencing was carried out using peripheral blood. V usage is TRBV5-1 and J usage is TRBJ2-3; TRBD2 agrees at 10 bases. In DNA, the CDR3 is TGCGCCAGCAGCGAGGGACTAGCGCCCACAGATACGCAGTATTTT. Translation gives CASSEGLAPTDTQYF.